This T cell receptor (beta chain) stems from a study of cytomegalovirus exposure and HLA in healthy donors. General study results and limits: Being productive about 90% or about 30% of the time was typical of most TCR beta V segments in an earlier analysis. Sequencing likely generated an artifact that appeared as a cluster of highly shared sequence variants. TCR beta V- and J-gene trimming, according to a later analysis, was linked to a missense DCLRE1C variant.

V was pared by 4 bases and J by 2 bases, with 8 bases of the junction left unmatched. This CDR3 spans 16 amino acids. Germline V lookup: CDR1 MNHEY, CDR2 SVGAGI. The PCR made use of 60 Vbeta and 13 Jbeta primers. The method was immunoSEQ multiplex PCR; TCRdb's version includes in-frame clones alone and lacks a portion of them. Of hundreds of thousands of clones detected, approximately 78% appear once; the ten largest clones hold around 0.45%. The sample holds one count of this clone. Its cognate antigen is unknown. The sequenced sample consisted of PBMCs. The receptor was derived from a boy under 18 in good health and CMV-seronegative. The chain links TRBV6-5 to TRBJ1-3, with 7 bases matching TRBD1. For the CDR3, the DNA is TGTGCCAGCAGTTTGACAGGGAGGAGTGCTGGAAACACCATATATTTT. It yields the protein CASSLTGRSAGNTIYF.